This T cell receptor (beta chain) was recovered during a study of radiotherapy plus CTLA-4 blockade in lung cancer. Study-wide results and caveats: After treatment with radiotherapy plus ipilimumab, TCR clones that came from the tumor expanded in blood. Early clonal dynamics of blood T cells, together with interferon-beta, were reported as the best response predictor.

As concerns this clone: Its antigen is currently unknown.

Measured with immunoSEQ multiplex PCR; TCRdb has only the in-frame clones, and not every one. The sample holds 53,000 or so clones, 70% to 90% seen once. V shed 0 bases and J shed 4 bases, with 16 bases lying between them. Germline V CDR1 and CDR2: SGHRS, YFSETQ. The CDR3 consists of 16 residues. This material consisted of peripheral blood, taken from a patient treated with radiotherapy plus ipilimumab. The chain combines TRBV5-1 with TRBJ2-5, with D tentatively TRBD1 (6 bases). The sequence derives from a human donor with non-small cell lung cancer that progressed on radiotherapy plus ipilimumab. Some clones in this sample may be carry-over from other donors' samples. In nucleotides, the CDR3 is TGCGCCAGCAGCTTGGATAAGACAGGAGCCACAGAGACCCAGTACTTC. Its protein product is CASSLDKTGATETQYF.